A selection of T cell receptor beta chains follows, all from one sample in a study of response to subunit inactivated influenza vaccine. TCRdb reanalysed the RT-PCR reads using MiXCR and keeps one entry per CDR3 protein. The profile shows 150,000 to 200,000 distinct CDR3 sequences, roughly a tenth of them singletons. Sequencing was performed on non-naive T cells sorted from PBMCs, taken around seven weeks after vaccination. All receptors come from a man over 45 who received an inactivated influenza vaccine. Both conserved end residues are part of each CDR3. The D gene is left open where the match is weak. Clone size, where shown, is once, few, many, or a class for clones that have expanded.

D gene,V gene,clone size,J gene,CDR3 length,CDR3 protein,CDR3 DNA
.,TRBV20-1,.,TRBJ2-3,15,CSARDPGGPIDTQYF,TGCAGTGCTAGAGATCCCGGAGGGCCAATAGATACGCAGTATTTT
.,TRBV11-2,few,TRBJ1-6,14,CASSFEGRNSPLHF,TGTGCCAGCAGCTTTGAGGGGAGGAATTCACCCCTCCACTTT
TRBD1,TRBV7-9,.,TRBJ1-1,15,CASSNWDSRPPEAFF,TGTGCCAGCAGCAACTGGGACAGCAGACCCCCTGAAGCTTTCTTT
.,TRBV7-6,.,TRBJ2-7,14,CASSLEQGGDEQYF,TGTGCCAGCAGCTTAGAACAGGGAGGCGACGAGCAGTACTTC
TRBD2,TRBV12-3/TRBV12-4,few,TRBJ2-2,17,CASSLPPGLALTGELFF,TGTGCCAGCAGCCTTCCCCCAGGACTAGCACTCACCGGGGAGCTGTTTTTT
.,TRBV5-1,medium-sized,TRBJ1-1,16,CASSLATGGMNTEAFF,TGCGCCAGCAGCTTGGCGACAGGTGGCATGAACACTGAAGCTTTCTTT
.,TRBV29-1,few,TRBJ1-2,14,CSVAGSSANYGYTF,TGCAGCGTTGCGGGCAGCTCCGCTAACTATGGCTACACCTTC
.,TRBV4-1,many,TRBJ1-5,13,CASSLLRNQPQHF,TGCGCCAGCAGCCTTCTGCGTAATCAGCCCCAGCATTTT
.,TRBV10-3,.,TRBJ2-1,16,CAISEWGSTGVNEQFF,TGTGCCATCAGTGAGTGGGGTAGCACGGGGGTGAATGAGCAGTTCTTC
TRBD1,TRBV6-1,few,TRBJ1-5,12,CASKVGGQPQHF,TGTGCCAGCAAGGTAGGGGGCCAGCCCCAGCATTTT
TRBD1,TRBV4-1,.,TRBJ2-2,17,CASRSPGQGGNTGELFF,TGCGCCAGTCGCAGTCCGGGACAGGGAGGAAACACCGGGGAGCTGTTTTTT
.,TRBV7-6,many,TRBJ2-3,15,CASSLVVGRTDTQYF,TGTGCCAGCAGCTTAGTAGTGGGTCGCACAGATACGCAGTATTTT
.,TRBV18,.,TRBJ2-3,15,CASSTGQLVSDTQYF,TGTGCCAGCTCCACGGGTCAACTAGTATCAGATACGCAGTATTTT
TRBD2,TRBV7-2,many,TRBJ2-2,15,CASSALATNTGELFF,TGTGCCAGCAGCGCACTAGCGACGAACACCGGGGAGCTGTTTTTT
.,TRBV6-1,.,TRBJ1-1,14,CASNEPTRRTEAFF,TGTGCCAGCAACGAACCGACCCGGCGGACTGAAGCTTTCTTT
.,TRBV7-9,few,TRBJ1-2,14,CASNFTQSNYGYTF,TGTGCCAGCAACTTTACCCAGAGTAACTATGGCTACACCTTC
.,TRBV20-1,.,TRBJ2-1,15,CSAQRGEGSYNEQFF,TGCAGTGCCCAGAGGGGCGAAGGCTCCTACAATGAGCAGTTCTTC
.,TRBV4-1,.,TRBJ1-4,15,CASSQGTVDNEKLFF,TGCGCCAGCAGCCAAGGGACGGTAGATAATGAAAAACTGTTTTTT
.,TRBV3-1,.,TRBJ2-2,13,CASSRVDGGELFF,TGTGCCAGCAGCAGAGTAGACGGCGGGGAGCTGTTTTTT
TRBD2,TRBV20-1,.,TRBJ2-1,16,CSARGLAGRDYNEQFF,TGCAGTGCTAGGGGGCTAGCGGGAAGGGACTACAATGAGCAGTTCTTC
.,TRBV6-5,many,TRBJ2-3,18,CASSYSSGRRAPTDTQYF,TGTGCCAGCAGTTACTCCTCGGGCCGACGGGCCCCCACAGATACGCAGTATTTT
TRBD1,TRBV20-1,.,TRBJ1-5,15,CSASSRGRYDQPQHF,TGCAGTGCTAGTAGCAGGGGGAGGTATGATCAGCCCCAGCATTTT
.,TRBV25-1,many,TRBJ2-4,15,CASSEGGTAKNIQYF,TGTGCCAGCAGTGAAGGCGGGACAGCCAAAAACATTCAGTACTTC
TRBD2,TRBV20-1,few,TRBJ2-5,15,CSASGPREGHETQYF,TGCAGCGCATCGGGACCCCGGGAGGGGCACGAGACCCAGTACTTC
.,TRBV6-5,few,TRBJ2-3,13,CASSYSPPDTQYF,TGTGCCAGCAGTTACTCCCCCCCAGATACGCAGTATTTT
TRBD2,TRBV28,many,TRBJ2-3,15,CASRIGGGATDTQYF,TGTGCCAGCAGGATTGGCGGGGGGGCCACAGATACGCAGTATTTT
TRBD2,TRBV12-3/TRBV12-4,many,TRBJ2-5,15,CASSFSGGRQETQYF,TGTGCCAGCAGTTTCTCGGGAGGACGTCAAGAGACCCAGTACTTC
.,TRBV6-2/TRBV6-3,many,TRBJ2-1,12,CASSFGGNEQFF,TGTGCCAGCAGTTTTGGGGGCAATGAGCAGTTCTTC
.,TRBV5-5,few,TRBJ2-2,15,CASSTGHGSIGELFF,TGTGCCAGCAGCACGGGACATGGGAGTATCGGGGAGCTGTTTTTT
TRBD1,TRBV5-5,.,TRBJ2-3,16,CASSHDRGEGTDTQYF,TGTGCCAGCAGCCATGACAGGGGGGAAGGCACAGATACGCAGTATTTT
TRBD2,TRBV20-1,.,TRBJ2-1,15,CSARTGLAGNNEQFF,TGCAGTGCTAGAACTGGACTAGCGGGAAACAATGAGCAGTTCTTC
TRBD1,TRBV2,.,TRBJ2-7,13,CATAGTGGDEQYF,TGTGCCACTGCCGGGACAGGGGGGGACGAGCAGTACTTC
TRBD2,TRBV5-6,few,TRBJ2-3,18,CASSALGGGKGKTDTQYF,TGTGCCAGCAGCGCCCTTGGCGGGGGGAAGGGTAAGACAGATACGCAGTATTTT
.,TRBV28,.,TRBJ2-5,12,CASNRGQETQYF,TGTGCCAGCAACCGGGGGCAAGAGACCCAGTACTTC
TRBD1,TRBV5-1,.,TRBJ2-5,12,CASRMDRGFQYF,TGCGCCAGCAGGATGGACAGGGGGTTCCAGTACTTC
.,TRBV6-1,.,TRBJ2-5,14,CASSLGGPHETQYF,TGTGCCAGCAGCCTGGGGGGGCCTCATGAGACCCAGTACTTC
.,TRBV28,.,TRBJ2-5,14,CASSLSRGQETQYF,TGTGCCAGCAGTTTATCGAGGGGTCAAGAGACCCAGTACTTC
TRBD1,TRBV12-5,.,TRBJ2-1,17,CASGYTGQSFSYNEQFF,TGTGCTAGTGGTTATACGGGACAGAGCTTTTCCTACAATGAGCAGTTCTTC
TRBD1,TRBV4-3,few,TRBJ2-7,15,CASSQFPGQGDEQYF,TGCGCCAGCAGCCAGTTTCCGGGACAGGGGGACGAGCAGTACTTC
.,TRBV7-9,many,TRBJ2-5,12,CASSGGGETQYF,TGTGCCAGCAGCGGTGGTGGGGAGACCCAGTACTTC
.,TRBV10-3,.,TRBJ2-7,12,CATRTDSYEQYF,TGTGCCACCCGGACAGACTCCTACGAGCAGTACTTC
TRBD2,TRBV10-3,few,TRBJ2-2,15,CAISSSGVDTGELFF,TGTGCCATCAGCTCTAGCGGGGTAGACACCGGGGAGCTGTTTTTT
TRBD1,TRBV20-1,many,TRBJ2-7,18,CSARGQGLSPRLSYEQYF,TGCAGTGCGCGCGGACAGGGTCTTTCACCACGATTATCCTACGAGCAGTACTTC
.,TRBV6-2/TRBV6-3,few,TRBJ1-4,14,CASSYSPSAEKLFF,TGTGCCAGCAGTTACTCACCATCTGCTGAAAAACTGTTTTTT
.,TRBV6-2/TRBV6-3,many,TRBJ1-1,15,CASIKNLGGRTEAFF,TGTGCCAGCATTAAGAACCTCGGGGGGAGGACTGAAGCTTTCTTT
.,TRBV10-3,.,TRBJ1-1,13,CAISESAKGEAFF,TGTGCCATCAGTGAGTCCGCCAAAGGTGAAGCTTTCTTT
.,TRBV7-2,few,TRBJ1-3,14,CASSSGQPGNTIYF,TGTGCCAGCAGCTCCGGACAGCCTGGAAACACCATATATTTT
.,TRBV6-5,few,TRBJ2-7,13,CASSYSRFGEQYF,TGTGCCAGCAGTTACTCCAGGTTTGGTGAGCAGTACTTC
.,TRBV7-2,few,TRBJ2-5,15,CASSLLRGLQETQYF,TGTGCCAGCAGCCTACTCAGGGGTCTTCAAGAGACCCAGTACTTC
TRBD1,TRBV6-5,many,TRBJ2-3,15,CASSYGTGVVDTQYF,TGTGCCAGCAGTTACGGGACAGGGGTGGTGGATACGCAGTATTTT
.,TRBV11-2,.,TRBJ2-5,15,CASSSGGTRQETQYF,TGTGCCAGCAGCTCAGGCGGGACAAGACAAGAGACCCAGTACTTC
.,TRBV12-3/TRBV12-4,few,TRBJ1-1,15,CASSFGTGRGTEAFF,TGTGCCAGCAGTTTCGGAACAGGGAGGGGCACTGAAGCTTTCTTT
.,TRBV6-2/TRBV6-3,many,TRBJ2-2,16,CASKPKSGGYTGELFF,TGTGCCAGCAAACCGAAATCCGGGGGCTACACCGGGGAGCTGTTTTTT
TRBD1,TRBV20-1,.,TRBJ2-7,14,CSAKAGDRGYEQYF,TGCAGTGCCAAGGCGGGGGACAGGGGGTACGAGCAGTACTTC
TRBD1,TRBV28,.,TRBJ1-3,17,CASRLIGQGAKGNTIYF,TGTGCCAGCAGGCTTATCGGACAGGGGGCGAAAGGAAACACCATATATTTT
TRBD1,TRBV11-2,.,TRBJ1-6,18,CASSPRTGETSYNSPLHF,TGTGCCAGCAGCCCACGGACAGGGGAGACCTCCTATAATTCACCCCTCCACTTT
TRBD2,TRBV3-1,few,TRBJ2-7,15,CASSQSGLAAAEQYF,TGTGCCAGCAGCCAATCGGGACTAGCTGCCGCCGAGCAGTACTTC